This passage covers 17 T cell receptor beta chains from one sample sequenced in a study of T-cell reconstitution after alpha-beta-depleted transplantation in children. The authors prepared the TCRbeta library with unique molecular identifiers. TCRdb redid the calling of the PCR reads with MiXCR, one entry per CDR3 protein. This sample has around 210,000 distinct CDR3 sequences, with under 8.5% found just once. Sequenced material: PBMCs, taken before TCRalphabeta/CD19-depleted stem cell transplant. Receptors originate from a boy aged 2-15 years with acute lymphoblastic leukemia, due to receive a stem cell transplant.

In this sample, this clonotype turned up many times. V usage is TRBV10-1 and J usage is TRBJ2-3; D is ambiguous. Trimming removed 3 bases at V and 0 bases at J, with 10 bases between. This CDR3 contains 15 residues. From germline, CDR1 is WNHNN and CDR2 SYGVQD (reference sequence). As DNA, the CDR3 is TGCGCCAGCAGTGATGGTACGGCGAGCACAGATACGCAGTATTTT. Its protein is CASSDGTASTDTQYF.

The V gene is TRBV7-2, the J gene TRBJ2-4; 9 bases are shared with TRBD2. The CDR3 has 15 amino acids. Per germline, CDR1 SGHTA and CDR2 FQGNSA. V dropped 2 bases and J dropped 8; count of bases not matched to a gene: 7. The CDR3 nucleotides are TGTGCCAGCAGCTTAATTGCGGGGGGGGCGGACATTCAGTACTTC. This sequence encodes CASSLIAGGADIQYF.

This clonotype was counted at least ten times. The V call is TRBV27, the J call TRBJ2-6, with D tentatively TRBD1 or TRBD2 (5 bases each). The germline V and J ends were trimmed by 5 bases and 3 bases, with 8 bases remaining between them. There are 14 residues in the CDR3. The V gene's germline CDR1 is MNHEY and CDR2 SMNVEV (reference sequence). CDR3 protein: CASSGGDGANVLTF. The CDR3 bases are TGTGCCAGCAGTGGGGGTGATGGGGCCAACGTCCTGACTTTC.

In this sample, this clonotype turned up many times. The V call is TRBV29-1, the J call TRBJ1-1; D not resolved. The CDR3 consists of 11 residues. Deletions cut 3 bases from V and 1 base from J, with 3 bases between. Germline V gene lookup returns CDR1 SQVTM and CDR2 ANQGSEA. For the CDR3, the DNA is TGCAGCGTTGACGGGAACACTGAAGCTTTCTTT. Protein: CSVDGNTEAFF.

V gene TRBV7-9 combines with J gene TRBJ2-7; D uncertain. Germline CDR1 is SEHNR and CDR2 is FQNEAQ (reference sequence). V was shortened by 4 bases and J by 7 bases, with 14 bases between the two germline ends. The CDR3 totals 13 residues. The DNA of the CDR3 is TGTGCCAGCAGCTCCGAAGGTAATGTTGAGCAGTACTTC. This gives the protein CASSSEGNVEQYF.

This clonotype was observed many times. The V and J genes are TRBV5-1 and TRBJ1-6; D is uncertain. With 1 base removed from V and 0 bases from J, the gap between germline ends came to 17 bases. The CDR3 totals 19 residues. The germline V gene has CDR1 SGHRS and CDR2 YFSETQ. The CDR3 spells CASSLLVSGKSSYNSPLHF. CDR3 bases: TGCGCCAGCAGCTTGTTGGTCTCCGGTAAAAGCTCCTATAATTCACCCCTCCACTTT. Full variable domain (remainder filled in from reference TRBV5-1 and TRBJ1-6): KAGVTQTPRYLIKTRGQQVTLSCSPISGHRSVSWYQQTPGQGLQFLFEYFSETQRNKGNFPGRFSGRQFSNSRSEMNVSTLELGDSALYLCASSLLVSGKSSYNSPLHFGNGTRLTVT.

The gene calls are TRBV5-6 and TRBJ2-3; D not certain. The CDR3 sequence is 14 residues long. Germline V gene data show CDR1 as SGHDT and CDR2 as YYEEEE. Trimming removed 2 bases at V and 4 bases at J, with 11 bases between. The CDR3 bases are TGTGCCAGCAGCTTAGGATTCCTACCAGATACGCAGTATTTT. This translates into CASSLGFLPDTQYF.

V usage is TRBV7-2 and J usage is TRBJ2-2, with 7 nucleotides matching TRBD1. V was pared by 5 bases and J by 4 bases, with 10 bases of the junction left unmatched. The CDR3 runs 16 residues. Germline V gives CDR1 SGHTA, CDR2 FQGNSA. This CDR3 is CASSPRQGVFTGELFF. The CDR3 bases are TGTGCCAGCAGCCCCCGGCAGGGGGTCTTCACCGGGGAGCTGTTTTTT.

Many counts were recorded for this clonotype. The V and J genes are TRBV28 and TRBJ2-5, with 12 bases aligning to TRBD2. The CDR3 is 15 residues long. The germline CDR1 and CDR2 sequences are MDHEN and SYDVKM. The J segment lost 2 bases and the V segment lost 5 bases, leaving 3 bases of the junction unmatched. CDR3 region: CASSLAGGGQETQYF. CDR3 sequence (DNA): TGTGCCAGCAGTCTAGCGGGGGGGGGACAAGAGACCCAGTACTTC.

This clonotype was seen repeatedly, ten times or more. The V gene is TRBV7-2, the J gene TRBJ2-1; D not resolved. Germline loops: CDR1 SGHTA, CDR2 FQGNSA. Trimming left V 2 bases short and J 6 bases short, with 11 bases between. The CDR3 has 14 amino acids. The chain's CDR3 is CASSLPLSSNEQFF. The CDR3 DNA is TGTGCCAGCAGCTTACCCCTTAGCAGCAATGAGCAGTTCTTC.

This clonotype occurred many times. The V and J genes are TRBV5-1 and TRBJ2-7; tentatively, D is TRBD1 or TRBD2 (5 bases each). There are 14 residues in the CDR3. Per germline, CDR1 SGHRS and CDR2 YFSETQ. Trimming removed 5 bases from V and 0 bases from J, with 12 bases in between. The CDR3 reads CASRGRSGSYEQYF. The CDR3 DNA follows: TGCGCCAGCAGGGGACGGAGTGGCTCCTACGAGCAGTACTTC.

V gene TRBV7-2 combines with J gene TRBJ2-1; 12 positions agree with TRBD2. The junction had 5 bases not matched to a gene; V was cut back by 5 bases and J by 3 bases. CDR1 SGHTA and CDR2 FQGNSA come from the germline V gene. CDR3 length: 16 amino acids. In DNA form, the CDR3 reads TGTGCCAGCAGCCCAAGACTAGCGGGGGACTACAATGAGCAGTTCTTC. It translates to CASSPRLAGDYNEQFF.

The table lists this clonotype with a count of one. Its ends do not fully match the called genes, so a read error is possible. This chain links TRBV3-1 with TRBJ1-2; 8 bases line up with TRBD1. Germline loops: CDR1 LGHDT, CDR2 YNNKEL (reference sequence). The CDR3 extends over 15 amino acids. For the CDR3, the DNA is TGTGCCAGCAGCAAAGACAGGGGAATGTTGTATGGCTACACCTTC. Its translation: CASSKDRGMLYGYTF. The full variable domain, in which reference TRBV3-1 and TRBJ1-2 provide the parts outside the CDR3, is DTAVSQTPKYLVTQMGNDKSIKCEQNLGHDTMYWYKQDSKKFLKIMFSYNNKELIINETVPNRFSPKSPDKAHLNLHINSLELGDSAVYFCASSKDRGMLYGYTFGSGTRLTVV.

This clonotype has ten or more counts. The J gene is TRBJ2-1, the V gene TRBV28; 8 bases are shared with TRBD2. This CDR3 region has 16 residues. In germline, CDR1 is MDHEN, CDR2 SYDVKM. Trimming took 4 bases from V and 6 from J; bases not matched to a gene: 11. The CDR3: CASSSLTGGMRNEQFF. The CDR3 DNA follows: TGTGCCAGCAGTTCACTCACGGGGGGGATGCGCAATGAGCAGTTCTTC.

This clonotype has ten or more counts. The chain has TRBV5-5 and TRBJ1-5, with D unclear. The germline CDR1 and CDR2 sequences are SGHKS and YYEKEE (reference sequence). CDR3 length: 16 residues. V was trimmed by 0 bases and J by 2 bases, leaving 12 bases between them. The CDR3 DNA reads TGTGCCAGCAGCTTGGGTCCCTTGTCAGGCAATCAGCCCCAGCATTTT. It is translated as CASSLGPLSGNQPQHF.

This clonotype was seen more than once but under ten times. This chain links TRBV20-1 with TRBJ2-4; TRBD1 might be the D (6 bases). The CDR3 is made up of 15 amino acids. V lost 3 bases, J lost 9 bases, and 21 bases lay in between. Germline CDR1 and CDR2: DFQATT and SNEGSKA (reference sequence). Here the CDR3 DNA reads TGCAGTGCTAGCCGTGGGTCAGGGGATGGGGGCATTCAGTACTTC. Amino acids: CSASRGSGDGGIQYF.

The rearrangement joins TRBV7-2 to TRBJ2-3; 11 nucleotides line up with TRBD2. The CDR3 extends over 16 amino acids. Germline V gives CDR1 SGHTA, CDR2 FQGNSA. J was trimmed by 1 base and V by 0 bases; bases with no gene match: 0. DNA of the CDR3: TGTGCCAGCAGCTTAGCTAGCGGGGGGGGCACAGATACGCAGTATTTT. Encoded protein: CASSLASGGGTDTQYF.